This is a list of T cell receptor beta chains from one sample in a study of T-cell reconstitution after alpha-beta-depleted transplantation in children. TCRdb reprocessed the PCR reads with MiXCR, giving one entry per CDR3 protein. The data contain about 980,000 distinct CDR3 sequences, about 30% of them singletons. Sequencing was performed on PBMCs, mostly from graft donor cells, taken 360 days after TCRalphabeta/CD19-depleted stem cell transplant. These receptors were collected from a boy younger than two who had a stem cell transplant for SCID, so the T cells may come from the graft donor. The CDR3 runs from the conserved cysteine through the conserved F or W. Each record gives: V gene, J gene, D gene, clone size, CDR3 DNA, CDR3 protein. The D gene is left open where the match is weak. Some rows mark clone size as missing; the rest say once, few, many or name a class of expanded clone.

>TRBV5-1|TRBJ1-2|.|.
TGCGCCAGCCGGGACGGGACTAACTATGGCTACACCTTC
CASRDGTNYGYTF
>TRBV6-1|TRBJ2-2|.|.
TGTGCCAGCAGCCCAACGGGGGGCATGGCTGGGGAGCTGTTTTTT
CASSPTGGMAGELFF
>TRBV4-1|TRBJ1-3|.|few
TGCGCCAGCAGCCAAGACGCGGGCCGTTTCTCTGGAAACACCATATATTTT
CASSQDAGRFSGNTIYF
>TRBV4-1|TRBJ2-3|.|few
TGCGCCAGCAGCCGAAGTTACAGCCGCACAGATACGCAGTATTTT
CASSRSYSRTDTQYF
>TRBV20-1|TRBJ2-3|TRBD2|.
TGCAGTGCCCCCGGGACTAGCGGGGCCGTCACAGATACGCAGTATTTT
CSAPGTSGAVTDTQYF
>TRBV7-2|TRBJ2-5|TRBD2|.
TGTGCCAGCAGCTTATGGGAGGGCGGGACCCAGTACTTC
CASSLWEGGTQYF
>TRBV18|TRBJ2-1|TRBD1|.
TGTGCCAGCTCACCTACGGACAGGCGATCCTACAATGAGCAGTTCTTC
CASSPTDRRSYNEQFF
>TRBV29-1|TRBJ1-2|.|.
TGCAGCGTTGAAGATTACGGAGATGGCTACACCTTC
CSVEDYGDGYTF
>TRBV7-9|TRBJ1-3|.|few
TGTGCCAGCAGCGAAATGGCGAACACCATATATTTT
CASSEMANTIYF
>TRBV15|TRBJ1-5|.|.
TGTGCCACCAGCAGAGGGGAGAGGTTCTTATATAATCAGCCCCAGCATTTT
CATSRGERFLYNQPQHF
>TRBV19|TRBJ2-7|TRBD2|.
TGTGCCAGTAGTATTGGACTAGCGGGGGCCTCCTACGAGCAGTACTTC
CASSIGLAGASYEQYF
>TRBV6-5|TRBJ1-1|TRBD1|.
TGTGCCAGCAGTTACAGGGGGCGAAGGGACACTGAAGCTTTCTTT
CASSYRGRRDTEAFF
>TRBV2|TRBJ2-3|.|.
TGTGCCAGCACCCAAAACAGGGCTCGCACAGATACGCAGTATTTT
CASTQNRARTDTQYF
>TRBV3-1|TRBJ2-5|TRBD2|many
TGTGCCAGCAGCCAAACGCTAGCGGGGGGCCAAGAGACCCAGTACTTC
CASSQTLAGGQETQYF
>TRBV25-1|TRBJ2-3|TRBD1|.
TGTGCCAGCAGTGCAACCGGGACAGGGGGGGCAGATACGCAGTATTTT
CASSATGTGGADTQYF
>TRBV5-1|TRBJ2-4|TRBD1|.
TGCGCCAGCGGGACAGGGCGGGACATTCAGTACTTC
CASGTGRDIQYF
>TRBV5-1|TRBJ1-1|TRBD1|few
TGCGCCAGCAGCCCTTGGACAGGGGAGAACACTGAAGCTTTCTTT
CASSPWTGENTEAFF
>TRBV2|TRBJ2-1|.|few
TGTGCCAGCAGTATCTCCGGGACCCCATACAATGAGCAGTTCTTC
CASSISGTPYNEQFF
>TRBV2|TRBJ2-5|.|few
TGTGCCACCATGCCGTTGTACCGCGAGACCCAGTACTTC
CATMPLYRETQYF
>TRBV6-1|TRBJ2-1|TRBD2|.
TGTGCCAGCACTAAAGTTGGGGTAGCGGGGGGCAATGAGCAGTTCTTC
CASTKVGVAGGNEQFF
>TRBV20-1|TRBJ1-1|.|few
TGCAGTGCTAGAGTAATACTCGGGAACACTGAAGCTTTCTTT
CSARVILGNTEAFF
>TRBV7-2|TRBJ1-2|TRBD1|many
TGTGCCAGCAGCTTCGGGACAGCCTATGGCTACACCTTC
CASSFGTAYGYTF
>TRBV4-3|TRBJ2-7|TRBD2|.
TGCGCCAGCAGCCAAGGAATCGGGACTACCCCCTACGAGCAGTACTTC
CASSQGIGTTPYEQYF
>TRBV4-1|TRBJ2-4|.|many
TGCGCCAGCAGTCCCCTCCTAGTCGGCAAAAACATTCAGTACTTC
CASSPLLVGKNIQYF
>TRBV5-1|TRBJ1-1|.|.
TGCGCCAGCAGCTTGTGGGTTTCCCCTGGCGCTGAAGCTTTCTTT
CASSLWVSPGAEAFF
>TRBV30|TRBJ1-5|.|few
TGTGCCTGCGCGCAGCAGGGTCATCAGCCCCAGCATTTT
CACAQQGHQPQHF
>TRBV12-3/TRBV12-4|TRBJ2-7|TRBD2|.
TGTGCCAGCACTTCTAGCGGGGGGCCGTACGAGCAGTACTTC
CASTSSGGPYEQYF
>TRBV12-3/TRBV12-4|TRBJ1-4|.|few
TGTGCCAGCAGCCTGTCCGGGCGGCCGGCAAATGAAAAACTGTTTTTT
CASSLSGRPANEKLFF
>TRBV6-5|TRBJ2-1|.|few
TGTGCCAGCAGCCGAGGACCTGAGCAGTTCTTC
CASSRGPEQFF
>TRBV5-1|TRBJ2-5|.|once
TGCGCCAGCAGCTCTCAGGGGATAGGGGACCAAGAGACCCAGTACTTC
CASSSQGIGDQETQYF
>TRBV6-6|TRBJ2-7|.|few
TGTGCCAGCAAAGGGGATACCTACGAGCAGTACTTC
CASKGDTYEQYF
>TRBV25-1|TRBJ1-1|.|.
TGTGCCAGCAGTGAATATGCGGGGGCGCGGGACACTGAAGCTTTCTTT
CASSEYAGARDTEAFF
>TRBV15|TRBJ2-1|.|.
TGTGCCACCAGCAGGGTGGGCCGAAGCTCCTACAATGAGCAGTTCTTC
CATSRVGRSSYNEQFF
>TRBV3-1|TRBJ2-1|.|many
TGTGCCAGCAGCCAAGTCGAGGGACTTGTCTACAATGAGCAGTTCTTC
CASSQVEGLVYNEQFF
>TRBV12-3/TRBV12-4|TRBJ2-1|TRBD1|few
TGTGCCAGCAGTTTAGCGGTGACAGGGGCGACTGTGTACAATGAGCAGTTCTTC
CASSLAVTGATVYNEQFF
>TRBV12-3/TRBV12-4|TRBJ2-1|TRBD1|.
TGTGCCAGCAGTTTCGGGACAGGGCATGGAGAGCAGTTCTTC
CASSFGTGHGEQFF
>TRBV10-3|TRBJ1-1|.|few
TGTGCCGTCGGACAAGACACTGAAGCTTTCTTT
CAVGQDTEAFF
>TRBV3-1|TRBJ1-4|.|.
TGTGCCAGCAGCCAAGATCGGGGGACCCTTGCAACTAATGAAAAACTGTTTTTT
CASSQDRGTLATNEKLFF
>TRBV12-3/TRBV12-4|TRBJ2-5|.|few
TGTGCCAGCAGTGGTTCGGCAGCAAAAGAGACCCAGTACTTC
CASSGSAAKETQYF
>TRBV25-1|TRBJ2-5|.|few
TGTGCCAGCGGCTATTCAAGGGAGACCCAGTACTTC
CASGYSRETQYF
>TRBV20-1|TRBJ2-3|.|few
TGCAGTGCTAGAGATGGAGAGTCTGGCGCTTATACGCAGTATTTT
CSARDGESGAYTQYF
>TRBV6-1|TRBJ2-6|.|.
TGTGCCAGCAGCGAAGGGAGGGGGGACCGCTCTGGGGCCAACGTCCTGACTTTC
CASSEGRGDRSGANVLTF
>TRBV18|TRBJ2-3|.|.
TGTGCCAGCTCAATCCTTGGCGCAGATACGCAGTATTTT
CASSILGADTQYF
>TRBV5-1|TRBJ2-7|TRBD1|few
TGCGCCAGCAGCTTCGGGACAGTCATATCCTACGAGCAGTACTTC
CASSFGTVISYEQYF
>TRBV20-1|TRBJ2-2|TRBD2|few
TGCAGTGCTAGAGATGGACTAGCCGGGGAGCTGTTTTTT
CSARDGLAGELFF
>TRBV18|TRBJ2-1|.|.
TGTGCCAGCTCACCGGACCAAGGGGAGTTCTTC
CASSPDQGEFF
>TRBV6-5|TRBJ2-1|.|few
TGTGCCAGCAGTTACAGTATCGGGGGACGGGGGACCGCATCCAATGAGCAGTTCTTC
CASSYSIGGRGTASNEQFF
>TRBV12-3/TRBV12-4|TRBJ1-2|TRBD1|.
TGTGCCAGCAGTTTAGCTCTGACAGGGGTGCGGGGGGACTATGGCTACACCTTC
CASSLALTGVRGDYGYTF
>TRBV9|TRBJ2-1|.|.
TGTGCCAGCAGCGGATCAGACTACAATGAGCAGTTCTTC
CASSGSDYNEQFF
>TRBV7-3|TRBJ2-1|.|few
TGTGCCAGCAGCTTCCACCAGAATGAGCAGTTCTTC
CASSFHQNEQFF
>TRBV18|TRBJ1-2|.|few
TGTGCCAGCTCACCACCAGGGAATGACTATGGCTACACCTTC
CASSPPGNDYGYTF
>TRBV5-1|TRBJ2-7|TRBD1|.
TGCGCCAGCAGCAGGGGACAGTTAATTTCCTACGAGCAGTACTTC
CASSRGQLISYEQYF
>TRBV6-5|TRBJ2-5|.|few
TGTGCCAGCAGTTTTCCAGGGGGGGGCTGGGAGACCCAGTACTTC
CASSFPGGGWETQYF